These 13 T cell receptor beta chains came from one sample sequenced in a study of OX40 agonist ivuxolimab in advanced cancers. Here immunoSEQ multiplex PCR was the method, and the copy in TCRdb shows in-frame clones only, minus some. This sample has tens of thousands of clones, with roughly 80% found just once. Sequences were derived from CD4+ or CD8+ T cells sorted from blood, sampled in a trial of the OX40 agonist ivuxolimab. Receptor source: an adult with an advanced solid tumor such as melanoma, head and neck, liver or kidney cancer.

V and J are TRBV7-2 and TRBJ1-1; no reliable D call. The V end lost 0 bases, the J end lost 0 bases, and 8 bases lay between the germline ends. Germline loops: CDR1 SGHTA, CDR2 FQGNSA. This CDR3 has 15 amino acids. The CDR3: CASSLARNMNTEAFF. The CDR3 DNA reads TGTGCCAGCAGCTTAGCCCGGAACATGAACACTGAAGCTTTCTTT.

J is TRBJ1-2 and V is TRBV6-1; possibly TRBD1 for D (5 bases). Germline V gene data show CDR1 as MNHNS and CDR2 as SASEGT. Trimming stripped 5 bases from V and 3 bases from J, with 16 bases between. The CDR3 length is 15 residues. Here the CDR3 DNA reads TGTGCCAGCAGTTCCGGGACCCAGTTCTACTATGGCTACACCTTC. Amino acid sequence: CASSSGTQFYYGYTF.

This clone appeared a few times. CDR3 nucleotides: TGTGCCAGCAGCCCCGGACAGGGGGCAACAGATACGCAGTATTTT. It encodes CASSPGQGATDTQYF. The V and J genes are TRBV5-6 and TRBJ2-3; 11 bases are shared with TRBD1. The ends lost 4 bases at V and 3 bases at J; junction bases unmatched: 4. Per germline, CDR1 SGHDT and CDR2 YYEEEE. This CDR3 spans 15 amino acids.

The sample holds one count of this clone. The chain combines TRBV6-5 with TRBJ2-1, with 8 bases lining up with TRBD2. V lost 7 bases, J lost 3 bases, and 5 bases stayed unmatched. The CDR3 is 14 residues long. From germline, CDR1 is MNHEY and CDR2 SVGAGI. The CDR3 nucleotides read TGTGCCAGCAAACCGGGGGGGGGCTACAATGAGCAGTTCTTC. Translation gives CASKPGGGYNEQFF.

The gene calls are TRBV11-1 and TRBJ1-2; 11 bases fit TRBD1. V was pared by 5 bases and J by 7 bases, with 6 bases of the junction left unmatched. Germline CDR1 SGHAT, CDR2 FQDESV (reference sequence). The CDR3 contains 14 residues. The CDR3 protein is CASSQGQGAGGYTF. In DNA, the CDR3 is TGTGCCAGCAGCCAAGGACAGGGGGCAGGTGGCTACACCTTC.

The genes are TRBV4-2 and TRBJ2-7; 16 nucleotides align to TRBD2. The CDR3 covers 18 residues. Per the germline V gene, CDR1 is LGHNA and CDR2 is YNFKEQ. Trimming at V came to 1 base and at J to 4 bases, leaving 7 bases not matched to a gene. CDR3 bases: TGTGCCAGCAGCCAAGCCGGGACTAGCGGGGGGGCCAGTTACGAGCAGTACTTC. It is translated as CASSQAGTSGGASYEQYF.

V is TRBV6-5 and J is TRBJ2-7, with 7 bases matching TRBD2. The germline CDR1 and CDR2 sequences are MNHEY and SVGAGI. The CDR3 length is 13 residues. The V gene end was trimmed by 7 bases and the J gene end by 3 bases; junction bases not matched to a gene: 6. The CDR3 here is CASTSTSNYEQYF. Written as DNA, the CDR3 is TGTGCCAGCACCTCGACTAGCAACTACGAGCAGTACTTC.

The chain combines TRBV5-1 with TRBJ1-6, with D hard to call. Germline V gives CDR1 SGHRS, CDR2 YFSETQ. V was pared by 0 bases and J by 8 bases, with 12 bases between. The CDR3 has 15 residues. Written as DNA, the CDR3 is TGCGCCAGCAGCTTGGGCGCGATTGGGTATTCACCCCTCCACTTT. It codes for CASSLGAIGYSPLHF.

This sequence joins TRBV7-2 and TRBJ1-2; 8 bases are shared with TRBD1. Germline loops: CDR1 SGHTA, CDR2 FQGNSA. The trim removed 1 base at V and 5 bases at J, leaving 6 bases unmatched. The CDR3 is made up of 15 amino acids. This CDR3 is CASSLGGTGVYGYTF. DNA for the CDR3: TGTGCCAGCAGCTTAGGGGGGACAGGCGTTTATGGCTACACCTTC.

The rearrangement uses TRBV11-2 and TRBJ2-2; weak D call: TRBD1 (5 bases). CDR3 length equals 13 residues. The V gene lost 5 bases and the J gene lost 5 bases, with 9 bases spanning the gap. Germline assignment: CDR1 SGHAT and CDR2 FQNNGV. The CDR3 bases are TGTGCCAGCAGCGCCGACAGAACCGGGGAGCTGTTTTTT. Protein sequence: CASSADRTGELFF.

The V and J genes are TRBV7-8 and TRBJ1-4; 7 bases match TRBD1. Germline trimming cut 5 bases from V and 8 bases from J; bases unmatched to any gene: 11. Germline V lookup: CDR1 SGHVS, CDR2 FQNEAQ. The CDR3 is 15 amino acids. The CDR3 DNA sequence: TGTGCCAGCAGCATCTCCGGGACAGCAAAGGAAAAACTGTTTTTT. This encodes CASSISGTAKEKLFF.

The chain is built from TRBV6-1 and TRBJ1-1, with 9 bases identical to TRBD1. J was trimmed by 4 bases and V by 8 bases; bases with no gene match: 2. Germline CDR1 MNHNS, CDR2 SASEGT. This CDR3 comprises 12 residues. This chain's CDR3 is CASRDRATEAFF. The CDR3 coding sequence is TGTGCCAGCCGGGACAGGGCCACTGAAGCTTTCTTT.

The chain employs TRBV19 and TRBJ2-7, with D possibly called TRBD1 or TRBD2 (5 bases each). Trimming shortened V by 6 bases and J by 1 base, and 13 bases separated the two germline ends. From germline, CDR1 is LNHDA and CDR2 SQIVND (reference sequence). The CDR3 runs 14 residues. The CDR3 spells CASSSGRMSYEQYF. The CDR3 coding sequence is TGTGCCAGTAGCTCGGGACGGATGTCCTACGAGCAGTACTTC.